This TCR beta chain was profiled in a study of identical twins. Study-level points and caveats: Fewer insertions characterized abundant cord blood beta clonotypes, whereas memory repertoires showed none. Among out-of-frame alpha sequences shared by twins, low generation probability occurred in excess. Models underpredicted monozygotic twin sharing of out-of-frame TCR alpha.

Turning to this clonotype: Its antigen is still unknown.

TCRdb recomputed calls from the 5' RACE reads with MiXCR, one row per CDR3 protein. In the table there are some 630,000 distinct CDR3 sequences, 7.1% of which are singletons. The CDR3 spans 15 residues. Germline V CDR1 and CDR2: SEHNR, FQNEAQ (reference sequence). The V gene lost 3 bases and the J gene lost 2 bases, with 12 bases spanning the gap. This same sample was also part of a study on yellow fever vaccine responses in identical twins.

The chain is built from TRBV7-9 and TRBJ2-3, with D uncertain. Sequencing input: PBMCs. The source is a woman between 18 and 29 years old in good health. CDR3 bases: TGTGCCAGCAGCTTTGGATACGATACCACAGATACGCAGTATTTT. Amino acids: CASSFGYDTTDTQYF. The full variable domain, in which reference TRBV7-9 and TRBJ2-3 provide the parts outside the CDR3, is DTGVSQNPRHKITKRGQNVTFRCDPISEHNRLYWYRQTLGQGPEFLTYFQNEAQLEKSRLLSDRFSAERPKGSFSTLEIQRTEQGDSAMYLCASSFGYDTTDTQYFGPGTRLTVL.